This T cell receptor beta chain derives from a study of neurological immune-mediated disorders. Study findings and constraints: The level of TCR clonal expansion was highest in patients with HTLV-1-associated myelopathy and lowest in multiple sclerosis, where it fell below the level seen in healthy controls.

TCRdb itself ran the 5' RACE reads through MiXCR, one entry per CDR3 protein. The data hold around 80,000 distinct CDR3 sequences, with approximately 10% observed a single time. This clonotype was counted at least ten times. Its antigen is unidentified. This clonotype originated in a man aged 35 to 55 in good health. Sample: PBMCs.

CDR3 sequence: CASSLREGETQYF. The CDR3 coding sequence is TGTGCCAGCAGCTTGAGGGAGGGAGAGACCCAGTACTTC. This chain joins TRBV5-6 and TRBJ2-5; 7 nucleotides match TRBD2. CDR3 length: 13 amino acids. V lost 1 base to trimming and J lost 4 bases; unmatched junction nucleotides: 1. The germline gives CDR1 SGHDT, CDR2 YYEEEE.